The entry that follows covers one T cell receptor (beta chain) sequence. This specimen comes from a study of blood T cells in healthy people across ages. Alongside a J-beta primer mix, a sample-barcoded 5' primer served in a second PCR lasting about 7 to 12 cycles. TCRdb redid the calling of the 5' RACE reads with MiXCR, one entry per CDR3 protein. The sample consists of about 1 million distinct CDR3 sequences, almost 25% of them appearing once. The CDR3 is made up of 12 amino acids. Unmatched junction bases numbered 5, after V lost 7 bases and J lost 2 bases. Germline V gene data show CDR1 as SQVTM and CDR2 as ANQGSEA. Isolating PBMCs gave at least 6.5 million of these cells per sample. In addition, the sample was reused for a study of T cells of mothers and their children. From that paper: Sequencing got over 9.5 million TCR beta CDR3 reads from each mother and around 3 million from each child.

The sequenced sample was blood. This sequence joins TRBV29-1 and TRBJ2-7, with 7 bases that match TRBD1. This sequence originates from a girl aged 2 to 10 in good health. CDR3: CSGSTGTYEQYF. CDR3 bases: TGCAGCGGCTCGACAGGGACCTACGAGCAGTACTTC.